The 21 T cell receptor beta chains below all came from one sample that was sequenced in a study of T-cell memory formation after mild COVID-19. TCRdb ran MiXCR on the 5' RACE reads and lists one entry per CDR3 protein. The table records roughly 340,000 distinct CDR3 sequences, approximately 16% of them present only once. Material for sequencing was PBMCs or a T cell subset sorted from them (not recorded which). These receptors originate from a man aged 18 to 29 who had mild COVID-19 (a few samples of this study predate the infection). Cell type and time point are not known.

The rearrangement joins TRBV7-2 to TRBJ2-1; TRBD2 matches 9 bases. There are 16 residues in the CDR3. Germline CDR1 is SGHTA and CDR2 is FQGNSA. V shed 1 base, J shed 4 bases, and the junction held 5 bases outside the gene matches. CDR3 in DNA: TGTGCCAGCAGCTTAGTTGGGACTAGCATTTACAATGAGCAGTTCTTC. Protein sequence: CASSLVGTSIYNEQFF. Complete variable domain (other parts from reference TRBV7-2 and TRBJ2-1): GAGVSQSPSNKVTEKGKDVELRCDPISGHTALYWYRQSLGQGLEFLIYFQGNSAPDKSGLPSDRFSAERTGGSVSTLTIQRTQQEDSAVYLCASSLVGTSIYNEQFFGPGTRLTVL.

This clonotype was observed a few times. This chain links TRBV7-9 with TRBJ1-1, with D unresolved. V lost 8 bases to trimming and J lost 8 bases, with 12 bases between them. This CDR3 is built from 11 residues. Germline assignment: CDR1 SEHNR and CDR2 FQNEAQ (reference sequence). The CDR3 sequence is CASGDLLEAFF. The CDR3 DNA is TGTGCCAGCGGCGACCTGCTCGAAGCTTTCTTT.

There are a few counts of this clonotype. The chain joins TRBV5-1 to TRBJ2-5; D is possibly TRBD1 or TRBD2 (5 bases each). Trimming stripped 4 bases from V and 2 bases from J, with 15 bases between. CDR1 is SGHRS, CDR2 YFSETQ, per germline. The CDR3 contains 15 residues. The CDR3 here is CASSRGGEWQETQYF. The CDR3 nucleotides read TGCGCCAGCAGCCGGGGCGGCGAATGGCAAGAGACCCAGTACTTC.

Ten or more counts support this clonotype. This chain uses TRBV7-2 with TRBJ2-4; D gene ambiguous. CDR1 is SGHTA, CDR2 FQGNSA, per germline. The CDR3 has 12 residues. V gave up 4 bases and J gave up 5 bases, with 6 bases separating them. Here the CDR3 reads CASSSDQNIQYF. In DNA form, the CDR3 reads TGTGCCAGCAGCTCCGACCAAAACATTCAGTACTTC.

V usage is TRBV5-1 and J usage is TRBJ2-3; 7 nucleotides agree with TRBD2. The germline V gene has CDR1 SGHRS and CDR2 YFSETQ. The CDR3 has 16 residues. With V trimmed by 4 bases and J by 0 bases, 8 bases remained unmatched. The CDR3 nucleotides are TGCGCCAGCAGCGGGACGAGCGGGATTAGCACAGATACGCAGTATTTT. It is translated as CASSGTSGISTDTQYF. The full variable domain, in which reference TRBV5-1 and TRBJ2-3 provide the parts outside the CDR3, is KAGVTQTPRYLIKTRGQQVTLSCSPISGHRSVSWYQQTPGQGLQFLFEYFSETQRNKGNFPGRFSGRQFSNSRSEMNVSTLELGDSALYLCASSGTSGISTDTQYFGPGTRLTVL.

In its sample, this clonotype was seen a few times. This chain connects TRBV2 to TRBJ2-7, with unresolved D. The CDR3 runs to 12 residues. Germline values: CDR1 SNHLY, CDR2 FYNNEI. Trimming left V 3 bases short and J 7 bases short, with 10 bases between. As DNA, the CDR3 is TGTGCCAGCAGTGACCCCCTGGGTGAGCAGTACTTC. Amino acid sequence: CASSDPLGEQYF.

This clonotype was seen ten or more times. The genes are TRBV25-1 and TRBJ2-3, with 8 bases matching TRBD2. J gave up 1 base and V 4 bases, and 1 base lay outside the gene matches. In germline, CDR1 is MGHDK, CDR2 SYGVNS. The CDR3 length is 14 residues. The CDR3 spells CASSAGGGTDTQYF. The CDR3 DNA reads TGTGCCAGCAGTGCGGGGGGGGGCACAGATACGCAGTATTTT.

This clonotype was detected only a few times. V is TRBV7-9 and J is TRBJ2-5, with TRBD1 matching over 11 bases. The CDR3 consists of 14 residues. Looked up from germline, CDR1 is SEHNR and CDR2 is FQNEAQ (reference sequence). Trimming cost V 4 bases and J 7 bases; bases outside gene matches: 5. Written as DNA, the CDR3 is TGTGCCAGCAGCTGGGACAGGGGGTTTGCGACCCAGTACTTC. It codes for CASSWDRGFATQYF.

J is TRBJ2-5 and V is TRBV24-1; D remains unclear. The CDR3 is made up of 13 amino acids. Per germline, CDR1 KGHDR and CDR2 SFDVKD. Trimming took off 6 bases at V and 1 base at J, with 8 bases between the two ends. The CDR3 sequence: CATSRAGQETQYF. The CDR3 DNA sequence: TGTGCCACCAGTAGGGCAGGCCAAGAGACCCAGTACTTC.

The chain combines TRBV6-5 with TRBJ1-1; D might be TRBD1 (5 bases). This CDR3 region has 14 residues. Looked up from germline, CDR1 is MNHEY and CDR2 is SVGAGI. V gave up 0 bases and J gave up 7 bases, with 12 bases separating them. CDR3 residues: CASSYSRGQYEAFF. The CDR3 DNA follows: TGTGCCAGCAGTTACTCTCGGGGCCAGTATGAAGCTTTCTTT.

The V and J genes are TRBV25-1 and TRBJ1-5; no clear D. The CDR3 contains 13 residues. The germline CDR1 and CDR2 sequences are MGHDK and SYGVNS. Trimming removed 1 base from V and 6 bases from J, with 7 bases in between. The CDR3 here is CASSESGRQPQHF. Here the CDR3 DNA reads TGTGCCAGCAGTGAATCTGGGCGTCAGCCCCAGCATTTT. Together with reference TRBV25-1 and TRBJ1-5, the CDR3 gives the full variable domain: EADIYQTPRYLVIGTGKKITLECSQTMGHDKMYWYQQDPGMELHLIHYSYGVNSTEKGDLSSESTVSRIRTEHFPLTLESARPSHTSQYLCASSESGRQPQHFGDGTRLSIL.

The chain recombines TRBV12-3 or TRBV12-4 with TRBJ1-2; D uncertain. The CDR3 length is 14 residues. Trimming removed 6 bases from V and 4 bases from J, with 15 bases in between. The CDR3 sequence is CASSRKPDGYGYTF. The CDR3 coding sequence is TGTGCCAGCAGCCGCAAACCCGACGGCTATGGCTACACCTTC.

The rearrangement uses TRBV29-1 and TRBJ2-5; D might be TRBD1 or TRBD2, each matching 5 bases. Trimming took off 2 bases at V and 7 bases at J, with 17 bases between the two ends. Looked up from germline, CDR1 is SQVTM and CDR2 is ANQGSEA. This CDR3 region has 14 residues. CDR3 sequence reads: CSVESGRFQSTQYF. The CDR3 DNA reads TGCAGCGTTGAATCGGGACGGTTCCAGTCGACCCAGTACTTC.

The J gene is TRBJ1-5, the V gene TRBV10-3, with D unclear. V was pared by 4 bases and J by 4 bases, with 11 bases between. The CDR3 spans 14 residues. CDR1 is ENHRY and CDR2 is SYGVKD in the germline V gene. The CDR3 DNA is TGTGCCATCAGTGCGGAACCGAGTAATCAGCCCCAGCATTTT. This translates into CAISAEPSNQPQHF.

The CDR3 here is CASSLPGGAQDTQYF. CDR3 coding DNA: TGTGCCAGCAGTTTACCGGGGGGGGCGCAAGATACGCAGTATTTT. This chain joins TRBV12-3 or TRBV12-4 and TRBJ2-3, with 8 bases lining up with TRBD2. J lost 5 bases, V lost 2 bases, and 6 bases had no gene match. This CDR3 spans 15 amino acids.

The genes are TRBV5-5 and TRBJ1-6, with D hard to call. CDR1 SGHKS and CDR2 YYEKEE come from the germline V gene (reference sequence). The V end lost 4 bases, the J end lost 13 bases, and 9 bases lay between the germline ends. The CDR3 loop spans 11 amino acids. The CDR3 is CASSAGIPLHF. CDR3 nucleotides: TGTGCCAGCAGCGCCGGGATCCCCCTCCACTTT.

The chain uses TRBV5-1 and TRBJ2-3, with D unresolved. From germline, CDR1 is SGHRS and CDR2 YFSETQ. V was pared by 7 bases and J by 2 bases, with 14 bases between. There are 14 residues in the CDR3. This CDR3 reads CASALRSYTDTQYF. The CDR3, as DNA: TGCGCCAGCGCCCTGAGGAGCTACACAGATACGCAGTATTTT.

This clonotype came up a few times. The chain recombines TRBV27 with TRBJ1-1; maybe TRBD1 (6 bases). This CDR3 spans 13 amino acids. The germline gives CDR1 MNHEY, CDR2 SMNVEV (reference sequence). The V end lost 0 bases, the J end lost 8 bases, and 10 bases lay between the germline ends. DNA for the CDR3: TGTGCCAGCAGTTTATCGGAGGGGGTCGAAGCTTTCTTT. Amino acids: CASSLSEGVEAFF.

This chain uses TRBV20-1 with TRBJ2-2; 10 positions agree with TRBD1. From germline, CDR1 is DFQATT and CDR2 SNEGSKA (reference sequence). CDR3 length: 14 residues. The ends lost 5 bases at V and 4 bases at J; junction bases unmatched: 4. This CDR3 reads CSAPGTGVTGELFF. The CDR3 DNA reads TGCAGTGCTCCCGGGACAGGGGTCACCGGGGAGCTGTTTTTT.

This clonotype was counted many times. The gene calls are TRBV7-2 and TRBJ2-7, with D tentatively TRBD1 (7 bases). The CDR3 covers 14 residues. Trimming left V 5 bases short and J 3 bases short, with 14 bases between. Germline lookup yields CDR1 SGHTA and CDR2 FQGNSA. CDR3 DNA sequence: TGTGCCAGCAGCCCGAGACAGGGACTCTACGAGCAGTACTTC. Translating it yields CASSPRQGLYEQYF.

The J gene is TRBJ1-2, the V gene TRBV29-1, with TRBD1 matching over 7 bases. The ends lost 7 bases at V and 13 bases at J; junction bases unmatched: 12. Germline V gene sequence: CDR1 SQVTM, CDR2 ANQGSEA. CDR3 length: 11 amino acids. CDR3 protein: CSEGALGSVTF. DNA of the CDR3: TGCAGCGAGGGGGCTTTGGGGTCTGTCACCTTC.